This entry lists 30 T cell receptor beta chains sequenced from one sample in a study of post-analysis software for immune sequencing data. Points from the study as a whole: Controls had lower frequencies than patients of roughly five TRBV segments, which included TRBV5-6, TRBV5-1 and TRBV20-1.

Antigens for these TCRs are unknown. Unique-molecular-identifier-tagged TCR beta cDNA libraries were used. TCRdb itself ran the PCR reads through MiXCR, one entry per CDR3 protein. The top ten clones hold 7.6% of a sample with roughly 400,000 distinct CDR3 sequences, approximately 39% of them seen once. The sequencing input was blood. The receptors here all came from a girl between 2 and 10 years old with multiple sclerosis.

V is TRBV14 and J is TRBJ1-1, with D hard to call. This CDR3 comprises 12 residues. Trimming stripped 0 bases from V and 6 bases from J, with 5 bases between. From germline, CDR1 is SGHDN and CDR2 FVKESK. The CDR3 loop is CASSQEYAEAFF. In nucleotides, the CDR3 is TGTGCCAGCAGCCAAGAGTACGCTGAAGCTTTCTTT.

The chain links TRBV7-2 to TRBJ2-5; 9 bases fit TRBD1. Losses at the gene ends were 4 bases for V and 4 bases for J; bases not matched to a gene: 7. The germline CDR1 and CDR2 sequences are SGHTA and FQGNSA. The CDR3 runs 15 residues. The CDR3 here is CASSWTTGGGETQYF. In nucleotides, the CDR3 is TGTGCCAGCAGCTGGACCACAGGGGGCGGAGAGACCCAGTACTTC.

The chain's CDR3 is CASQRGLAADTQYF. The CDR3, as DNA: TGCGCCAGTCAAAGGGGACTAGCCGCAGATACGCAGTATTTT. V is TRBV10-2 and J is TRBJ2-3; 9 positions match TRBD2. V was pared by 9 bases and J by 4 bases, with 8 bases of the junction left unmatched. The CDR3 has 14 residues. Germline V gives CDR1 WSHSY, CDR2 SAAADI.

A few counts support this clonotype. This rearrangement joins TRBV12-3 or TRBV12-4 to TRBJ2-2; 8 bases are shared with TRBD1. Germline trimming cut 7 bases from V and 1 base from J; bases unmatched to any gene: 5. The CDR3 totals 15 residues. The CDR3 coding sequence is TGTGCCAGCACTCCCGGGACAGGGAACACCGGGGAGCTGTTTTTT. Protein sequence: CASTPGTGNTGELFF.

The genes are TRBV2 and TRBJ1-2, with 7 nucleotides matching TRBD1. The germline V gene encodes CDR1 SNHLY and CDR2 FYNNEI. The CDR3 totals 13 residues. Losses at the gene ends were 6 bases for V and 7 bases for J; bases not matched to a gene: 8. The CDR3 DNA follows: TGTGCCAGCAGCCTGACAGGGTTTGGTGGCTACACCTTC. Protein product: CASSLTGFGGYTF.

The V gene is TRBV20-1, the J gene TRBJ2-7; D is perhaps TRBD1 or TRBD2 (5 bases each). The CDR3 loop spans 14 amino acids. V lost 5 bases and J lost 3, with 17 bases in between. Germline CDR1 is DFQATT and CDR2 is SNEGSKA (reference sequence). CDR3 residues: CSALQAGANYEQYF. DNA for the CDR3: TGCAGTGCTCTTCAAGCCGGGGCTAACTACGAGCAGTACTTC.

As for this clonotype: Just one base apart from a much larger clone, this may be a read error. The chain couples TRBV7-2 to TRBJ2-5, with D perhaps matching TRBD2 (6 bases). With 1 base removed from V and 4 bases from J, the gap between germline ends came to 7 bases. The CDR3 contains 13 residues. Germline values: CDR1 SGHTA, CDR2 FQGNSA. The CDR3 protein is CASSLVGLETQYF. The CDR3 DNA is TGTGCCAGCAGCTTAGTGGGACTAGAGACCCAGTACTTC. Full variable domain (missing parts from reference TRBV7-2 and TRBJ2-5): GAGVSQSPSNKVTEKGKDVELRCDPISGHTALYWYRQSLGQGLEFLIYFQGNSAPDKSGLPSDRFSAERTGGSVSTLTIQRTQQEDSAVYLCASSLVGLETQYFGPGTRLLVL.

The V and J genes are TRBV10-3 and TRBJ2-7; D ambiguous. V was pared by 2 bases and J by 3 bases, with 8 bases between. This CDR3 comprises 13 residues. Germline V gene sequence: CDR1 ENHRY, CDR2 SYGVKD. CDR3 sequence reads: CAISEGIYYEQYF. CDR3 nucleotide sequence: TGTGCCATCAGTGAGGGGATCTACTACGAGCAGTACTTC.

This clonotype showed up just a few times. V usage is TRBV11-1 and J usage is TRBJ2-7, with D possibly being TRBD2 (5 bases). The CDR3 runs 14 residues. The ends were cut back, 5 bases at V and 6 bases at J, with 17 bases in the middle. The germline gives CDR1 SGHAT, CDR2 FQDESV (reference sequence). The CDR3 DNA follows: TGTGCCAGCAGCCAAGACGGGGATCTGGGCGAGCAGTACTTC. Translated: CASSQDGDLGEQYF.

The chain employs TRBV7-9 and TRBJ2-5; TRBD1 is a possible D gene (5 bases). Matching the DNA end better, TRBJ2-7 makes the J call doubtful. This CDR3 is 19 amino acids long. Germline V gives CDR1 SEHNR, CDR2 FQNEAQ (reference sequence). This CDR3 is CASSGTTASSGSLVYEQYF. DNA of the CDR3: TGTGCCAGCAGCGGAACGACAGCTTCTTCGGGTTCTCTCGTATACGAGCAGTACTTC.

The table lists this clonotype with a few counts. CDR3 sequence: CASSPAVQETQYF. The CDR3 DNA reads TGTGCCAGCTCACCGGCCGTTCAAGAGACCCAGTACTTC. This chain uses TRBV18 with TRBJ2-5; the D is unclear. The V gene's germline CDR1 is KGHSH and CDR2 LQKENI. This CDR3 is built from 13 residues. Trimming shortened V by 3 bases and J by 2 bases, and 7 bases separated the two germline ends.

There are a few counts of this clonotype. The chain uses TRBV7-2 and TRBJ1-1, with 9 bases lining up with TRBD1. CDR3 length: 15 residues. CDR1 is SGHTA, CDR2 FQGNSA, per germline. V was pared by 0 bases and J by 5 bases, with 4 bases of the junction left unmatched. The CDR3 is CASSLARTGVTEAFF. The CDR3 bases are TGTGCCAGCAGCTTAGCCAGGACAGGGGTGACTGAAGCTTTCTTT.

The J gene is TRBJ1-2, the V gene TRBV28; no clear D gene. The V end lost 7 bases, the J end lost 1 base, and 13 bases lay between the germline ends. This CDR3 contains 14 residues. Per the germline V gene, CDR1 is MDHEN and CDR2 is SYDVKM. The CDR3 loop is CASISSYFNYGYTF. CDR3 nucleotides: TGTGCCAGCATTTCATCGTATTTTAACTATGGCTACACCTTC.

Remarks on this clonotype: This may come from a read error, since a much larger clone is one base off. The gene calls are TRBV20-1 and TRBJ2-5; tentatively, D is TRBD1 (5 bases). This CDR3 comprises 13 residues. V lost 6 bases and J lost 5, with 16 bases in between. Per the germline V gene, CDR1 is DFQATT and CDR2 is SNEGSKA (reference sequence). CDR3 DNA sequence: TGCAGTGCCGATACAGGATCTGAGGAGACCCAGTACTTC. Translating it yields CSADTGSEETQYF.

In regard to this clonotype: Germline and junction disagree at one end, which may indicate a read error. The V call is TRBV24-1, the J call TRBJ1-1; the D gene is possibly TRBD1 (5 bases). The germline gives CDR1 KGHDR, CDR2 SFDVKD. This CDR3 has 13 amino acids. This chain's CDR3 is CAASEGARTEAFF. CDR3 bases: TGTGCCGCCAGTGAAGGGGCGAGGACTGAAGCTTTCTTT.

V gene TRBV7-6 combines with J gene TRBJ2-1; 12 nucleotides match TRBD2. The CDR3 has 17 residues. V gave up 5 bases and J gave up 4 bases; unmatched junction bases: 9. Per germline, CDR1 SGHVS and CDR2 FNYEAQ. The CDR3 nucleotides are TGTGCCAGCAGCCTACGGACTAGCGGGATTCCTTACAATGAGCAGTTCTTC. Translated: CASSLRTSGIPYNEQFF.

This clonotype has more than one count but fewer than ten. V gene TRBV7-2 combines with J gene TRBJ2-5; D may match TRBD1 or TRBD2 (5 bases each). The CDR3 runs to 15 residues. Trimming stripped 6 bases from V and 2 bases from J, with 16 bases between. The V gene's germline CDR1 is SGHTA and CDR2 FQGNSA. This chain's CDR3 is CASSSEPGRQETQYF. The CDR3 DNA reads as TGTGCCAGCAGTTCCGAACCGGGGCGTCAAGAGACCCAGTACTTC. The variable domain in full, completed from reference TRBV7-2 and TRBJ2-5, reads GAGVSQSPSNKVTEKGKDVELRCDPISGHTALYWYRQSLGQGLEFLIYFQGNSAPDKSGLPSDRFSAERTGGSVSTLTIQRTQQEDSAVYLCASSSEPGRQETQYFGPGTRLLVL.

The rearrangement links TRBV9 to TRBJ2-5, with D tentatively TRBD2 (6 bases). The CDR3 runs 14 residues. The germline V gene encodes CDR1 SGDLS and CDR2 YYNGEE. The germline V and J ends were trimmed by 1 base and 5 bases, with 12 bases remaining between them. The CDR3 bases are TGTGCCAGCAGCGTATCGGTCGGAGGGGAGACCCAGTACTTC. This encodes CASSVSVGGETQYF.

The genes are TRBV15 and TRBJ2-2; 11 nucleotides align to TRBD1. With 3 bases clipped from V and 5 bases from J, the junction kept 8 bases outside the gene matches. The CDR3 totals 17 residues. The V gene's germline CDR1 is LNHNV and CDR2 YYDKDF (reference sequence). For the CDR3, the DNA is TGTGCCACCAGCAGGTGGACAGGGGGCTTGAAAACCGGGGAGCTGTTTTTT. Translation gives CATSRWTGGLKTGELFF.

The chain employs TRBV28 and TRBJ1-1, with D unclear. This CDR3 is built from 9 residues. Germline V gene data show CDR1 as MDHEN and CDR2 as SYDVKM. Trimming cost V 9 bases and J 6 bases, with 5 bases left between them. This CDR3 reads CARNSEAFF. DNA of the CDR3: TGTGCCAGAAATTCTGAAGCTTTCTTT.

This clonotype was counted a few times. This chain connects TRBV20-1 to TRBJ1-5; TRBD1 matches 9 bases. The CDR3 extends over 16 amino acids. The J segment lost 4 bases and the V segment lost 6 bases, leaving 13 bases of the junction unmatched. Germline CDR1 and CDR2: DFQATT and SNEGSKA (reference sequence). CDR3 sequence (DNA): TGCAGTGCCCGTAACAGGGGGCGCGGAGGGAATCAGCCCCAGCATTTT. It encodes CSARNRGRGGNQPQHF.

This clonotype was seen more than once but under ten times. J is TRBJ1-6 and V is TRBV10-3; D unclear. CDR1 is ENHRY, CDR2 SYGVKD, per germline. V lost 0 bases and J 9 bases, leaving 12 bases between the germline ends. The CDR3 length is 15 residues. The CDR3 coding sequence is TGTGCCATCAGTGAGTCACGAAGCGAAGTTTCACCCCTCCACTTT. Translated: CAISESRSEVSPLHF.

The chain carries TRBV2 and TRBJ1-5, with D maybe TRBD1 (5 bases). This CDR3 is 13 amino acids long. Germline CDR1 SNHLY, CDR2 FYNNEI. The V end was cut by 6 bases, the J end by 4 bases, with 10 bases between. DNA for the CDR3: TGTGCCAGCAGAGAGGGACGTAATCAGCCCCAGCATTTT. This codes for CASREGRNQPQHF.

The J gene is TRBJ2-7, the V gene TRBV6-6; tentatively, D is TRBD2 (6 bases). V was trimmed by 2 bases and J by 0 bases, leaving 14 bases between them. This CDR3 contains 16 residues. Germline V gene lookup returns CDR1 MNHNY and CDR2 SVGAGI (reference sequence). The CDR3 region is CASSYRGGTASYEQYF. CDR3 nucleotide sequence: TGTGCCAGCAGTTACCGCGGCGGGACCGCCTCCTACGAGCAGTACTTC.

V is TRBV10-3 and J is TRBJ2-3; weak D call: TRBD1 (6 bases). The CDR3 has 16 residues. V dropped 0 bases and J dropped 2 bases, with 12 bases sitting between them. Germline CDR1 ENHRY, CDR2 SYGVKD. The CDR3 here is CAISESTGIPTDTQYF. Written as DNA, the CDR3 is TGTGCCATCAGTGAGTCAACAGGGATCCCCACAGATACGCAGTATTTT.

The chain has TRBV7-7 and TRBJ2-7; D may be TRBD1 or TRBD2 (5 bases each). Germline CDR1 SSHAT, CDR2 FNYEAQ (reference sequence). The CDR3 consists of 15 residues. The germline V and J ends were trimmed by 1 base and 2 bases, with 12 bases remaining between them. The CDR3 reads CASSLEWGTTYEQYF. The CDR3 DNA reads as TGTGCCAGCAGCTTAGAGTGGGGGACCACCTACGAGCAGTACTTC.

In this sample, this clonotype turned up once. Compared with germline, one end of the junction differs, possibly owing to a read error. The chain joins TRBV6-2 or TRBV6-3 to TRBJ1-4; unclear D gene. CDR1 is MNHEY, CDR2 SVGEGT, per germline. This CDR3 has 12 residues. The chain's CDR3 is CASGTSGEKLFF. CDR3 DNA sequence: TGTGCCAGCGGAACGTCCGGTGAAAAGCTGTTTTTT.

This rearrangement joins TRBV18 to TRBJ2-1; D is unresolved. Deletions cut 5 bases from V and 6 bases from J, with 5 bases between. The CDR3 loop spans 11 amino acids. The V gene's germline CDR1 is KGHSH and CDR2 LQKENI. The CDR3 spells CASSTLNEQFF. CDR3 DNA sequence: TGTGCCAGCTCAACCCTCAATGAGCAGTTCTTC.

The chain links TRBV29-1 to TRBJ2-7; TRBD1 matches at 9 bases. Germline V lookup: CDR1 SQVTM, CDR2 ANQGSEA. V lost 6 bases, J lost 4 bases, and 10 bases stayed unmatched. The CDR3 sequence is 14 residues long. CDR3 DNA: TGCAGCGTGGCCGGGACAGGGCGCCGATACGAGCAGTACTTC. Translating gives CSVAGTGRRYEQYF.

The chain uses TRBV12-3 or TRBV12-4 and TRBJ2-5; 8 bases line up with TRBD1. Near its end, the DNA agrees better with TRBJ2-7, so the J call may be wrong. This CDR3 contains 14 residues. As DNA, the CDR3 is TGTGCCAGCACCCCCGGGGACAGGAGCTACGAGCAGTACTTC. Translating it yields CASTPGDRSYEQYF.